The 11 T cell receptor beta chains below come from one sample, sequenced in a study of blood T cells in healthy people across ages. A J-beta primer mix and a sample-barcoded 5' primer were used in a second PCR of roughly 6 to 11 cycles. TCRdb re-called the 5' RACE reads with MiXCR, one entry per CDR3 protein. The sample lists under 1 million distinct CDR3 sequences; roughly 44% were seen once. The sequenced sample consisted of blood. These receptors were collected from a man aged 60-69 years in good health.

The rearrangement uses TRBV18 and TRBJ2-7; a weak D match, TRBD1 (5 bases). The germline V gene encodes CDR1 KGHSH and CDR2 LQKENI. With 5 bases removed from V and 0 bases from J, the gap between germline ends came to 11 bases. CDR3 size: 14 residues. CDR3 in amino acids: CASSLQEFSYEQYF. The DNA for the CDR3 is TGTGCCAGCTCATTACAGGAGTTCTCCTACGAGCAGTACTTC.

The chain uses TRBV20-1 and TRBJ2-2; D unclear. There are 12 residues in the CDR3. The ends were cut back, 5 bases at V and 8 bases at J, with 12 bases in the middle. Germline CDR1 DFQATT, CDR2 SNEGSKA (reference sequence). CDR3 sequence reads: CSARSTPGELFF. The CDR3 DNA sequence: TGCAGTGCTCGGAGTACTCCAGGGGAGCTGTTTTTT.

This clonotype was counted between two and nine times. CDR3 sequence (DNA): TGCGCCAGCAGCCAGGACAGGGGGAGTTGGGAAAAACTGTTTTTT. As protein: CASSQDRGSWEKLFF. The V call is TRBV4-3, the J call TRBJ1-4; 10 bases map to TRBD1. Germline CDR1 LGHNA, CDR2 YSLEER. With 3 bases clipped from V and 8 bases from J, the junction kept 6 bases outside the gene matches. This CDR3 spans 15 amino acids.

The V call is TRBV28, the J call TRBJ2-7; the D call may be TRBD1 or TRBD2 (5 bases each). The CDR3 is 15 residues long. Germline V gene data show CDR1 as MDHEN and CDR2 as SYDVKM. V dropped 6 bases and J dropped 1 base, with 16 bases sitting between them. CDR3 loop: CASRLPQGTSYEQYF. CDR3 in DNA: TGTGCCAGCAGACTACCCCAAGGGACGTCCTACGAGCAGTACTTC.

The V call is TRBV6-5, the J call TRBJ2-2, with 7 nucleotides matching TRBD2. This CDR3 comprises 14 residues. Germline assignment: CDR1 MNHEY and CDR2 SVGAGI. V gave up 5 bases and J gave up 5 bases; unmatched junction bases: 5. DNA of the CDR3: TGTGCCAGCAGTCTTAGCGGGTCGACCGGGGAGCTGTTTTTT. Translated: CASSLSGSTGELFF.

This clonotype was counted many times. The J gene is TRBJ2-5, the V gene TRBV20-1; no firm D call. CDR1 and CDR2 (germline): DFQATT, SNEGSKA (reference sequence). CDR3 length equals 10 residues. V shed 1 base and J shed 5 bases, with 2 bases lying between them. The CDR3 protein is CSARGETQYF. The CDR3 DNA reads TGCAGTGCTAGAGGCGAGACCCAGTACTTC.

This clonotype was recorded many times. The chain combines TRBV13 with TRBJ1-2, with a tentative D call TRBD1 (6 bases). Germline V gene lookup returns CDR1 PRHDT and CDR2 FYEKMQ (reference sequence). V lost 4 bases to trimming and J lost 4 bases, with 7 bases between them. This CDR3 is 12 amino acids long. DNA of the CDR3: TGTGCCAGCAGCTCGGACAGCTATGGCTACACCTTC. Protein sequence: CASSSDSYGYTF.

The chain uses TRBV14 and TRBJ2-1; D tentatively reads TRBD1 or TRBD2 (6 bases each). V was cut by 1 base and J by 6 bases, with 10 bases left in between. This CDR3 spans 14 amino acids. Germline V lookup: CDR1 SGHDN, CDR2 FVKESK. The CDR3 DNA reads as TGTGCCAGCAGCCAAGGTGGGGGGCGCAATGAGCAGTTCTTC. It codes for CASSQGGGRNEQFF.

This chain links TRBV6-2 or TRBV6-3 with TRBJ1-2; TRBD1 might be the D (5 bases). The V end lost 2 bases, the J end lost 0 bases, and 16 bases lay between the germline ends. CDR1 and CDR2 (germline): MNHEY, SVGEGT. The CDR3 has 17 amino acids. This CDR3 is CASSYLGGFSTNYGYTF. The CDR3 DNA reads as TGTGCCAGCAGTTACCTTGGGGGTTTTTCGACTAACTATGGCTACACCTTC.

This chain links TRBV12-3 or TRBV12-4 with TRBJ2-7; D possibly corresponds to TRBD2 (5 bases). Trimming stripped 8 bases from V and 6 bases from J, with 20 bases between. The CDR3 is 14 residues long. CDR3 nucleotides: TGTGCCAGCCAACGAGAGGGTAGGGCGGCCGAGCAGTACTTC. It is translated as CASQREGRAAEQYF.

The sample holds a few counts of this clonotype. The gene calls are TRBV18 and TRBJ2-1; no firm D call. The V and J ends lost 0 bases and 2 bases respectively, with 5 bases between them. This CDR3 has 14 amino acids. Germline V gene sequence: CDR1 KGHSH, CDR2 LQKENI. CDR3 bases: TGTGCCAGCTCACCACCCAGCACCTACAATGAGCAGTTCTTC. Its translation: CASSPPSTYNEQFF. Based on the CDR3 plus reference TRBV18 and TRBJ2-1, the full variable domain is NAGVMQNPRHLVRRRGQEARLRCSPMKGHSHVYWYRQLPEEGLKFMVYLQKENIIDESGMPKERFSAEFPKEGPSILRIQQVVRGDSAAYFCASSPPSTYNEQFFGPGTRLTVL.